The rows below give T cell receptor beta chains drawn from one sample of a study of read filtering for tumor transcriptome and immune sequencing. MiXCR, run by TCRdb on the reads, gives a single entry per CDR3 protein. The table has 20,000 to 25,000 distinct CDR3 sequences, approximately 13% seen once; the top ten hold approximately 70%. Sequencing input: a population of CD138-negative cells sorted from bone marrow. The receptors originated from a donor aged 40 or older with multiple myeloma. The CDR3 runs from the conserved cysteine through the conserved F or W. The order of the fields is J gene, clone size, D gene, V gene, CDR3 length, CDR3 protein, CDR3 DNA. A D gene is named only where the DNA matches it firmly. Size is omitted from some rows. Given values are once, few, many or a class for expanded clones.

j_gene: TRBJ2-7; abundance: many; d_gene: TRBD1; v_gene: TRBV29-1; len: 14; CDR3aa: CSVVDRTGSYEQYF; CDR3nt: TGCAGCGTTGTCGACAGGACAGGAAGCTACGAGCAGTACTTC
j_gene: TRBJ1-2; abundance: many; d_gene: .; v_gene: TRBV2; len: 15; CDR3aa: CASSEARARGYGYTF; CDR3nt: TGTGCCAGCAGTGAAGCTCGGGCCAGAGGCTATGGCTACACCTTC
j_gene: TRBJ2-5; abundance: many; d_gene: .; v_gene: TRBV7-2; len: 14; CDR3aa: CASSSTGGGETQYF; CDR3nt: TGTGCCAGCAGCTCTACAGGGGGGGGAGAGACCCAGTACTTC
j_gene: TRBJ2-7; abundance: many; d_gene: .; v_gene: TRBV7-6; len: 12; CDR3aa: CASSLTLGEQYF; CDR3nt: TGTGCCAGCAGCTTAACTTTGGGCGAGCAGTACTTC
j_gene: TRBJ1-1; abundance: many; d_gene: .; v_gene: TRBV5-6; len: 12; CDR3aa: CASSAGTDEAFF; CDR3nt: TGTGCCAGCAGCGCCGGGACGGATGAAGCTTTCTTT
j_gene: TRBJ2-3; abundance: many; d_gene: .; v_gene: TRBV28; len: 12; CDR3aa: CASSFPRETQYF; CDR3nt: TGTGCCAGCAGTTTCCCTAGAGAGACGCAGTATTTT
j_gene: TRBJ2-1; abundance: medium-sized; d_gene: .; v_gene: TRBV5-1; len: 15; CDR3aa: CASSLGGSSYNEQFF; CDR3nt: TGCGCCAGCAGCTTGGGCGGTAGCTCCTACAATGAGCAGTTCTTC
j_gene: TRBJ1-5; abundance: many; d_gene: .; v_gene: TRBV4-2; len: 14; CDR3aa: CASSEDTGNQPQHF; CDR3nt: TGTGCCAGCAGCGAAGACACCGGCAATCAGCCCCAGCATTTT
j_gene: TRBJ2-5; abundance: medium-sized; d_gene: TRBD2; v_gene: TRBV5-5; len: 15; CDR3aa: CASSPGLAGRETQYF; CDR3nt: TGTGCCAGCAGCCCGGGACTAGCGGGACGAGAGACCCAGTACTTC
j_gene: TRBJ2-1; abundance: .; d_gene: .; v_gene: TRBV20-1; len: 18; CDR3aa: CRARGLPGRRDSYNEQFF; CDR3nt: TGCAGAGCTAGAGGTCTCCCCGGGCGTCGGGACTCCTACAATGAGCAGTTCTTC
j_gene: TRBJ1-1; abundance: many; d_gene: .; v_gene: TRBV20-1; len: 15; CDR3aa: CSASGTSLGNTEAFF; CDR3nt: TGCAGTGCTAGCGGGACATCCTTGGGGAACACTGAAGCTTTCTTT